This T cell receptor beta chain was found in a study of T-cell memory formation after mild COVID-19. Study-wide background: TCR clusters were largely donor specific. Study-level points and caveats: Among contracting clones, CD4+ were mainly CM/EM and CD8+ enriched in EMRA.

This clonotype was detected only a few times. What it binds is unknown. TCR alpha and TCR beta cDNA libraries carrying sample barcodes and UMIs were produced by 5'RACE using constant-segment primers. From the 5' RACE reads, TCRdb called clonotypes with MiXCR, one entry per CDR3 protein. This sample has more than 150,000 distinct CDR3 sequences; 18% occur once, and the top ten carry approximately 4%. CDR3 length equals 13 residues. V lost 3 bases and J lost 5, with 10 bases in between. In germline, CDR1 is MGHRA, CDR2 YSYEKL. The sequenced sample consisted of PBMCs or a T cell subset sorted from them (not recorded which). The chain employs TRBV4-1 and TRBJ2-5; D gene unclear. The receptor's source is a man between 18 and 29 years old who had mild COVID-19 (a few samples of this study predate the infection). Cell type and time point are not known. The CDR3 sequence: CASSHPSRETQYF. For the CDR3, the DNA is TGCGCCAGCAGCCACCCCTCGAGGGAGACCCAGTACTTC.